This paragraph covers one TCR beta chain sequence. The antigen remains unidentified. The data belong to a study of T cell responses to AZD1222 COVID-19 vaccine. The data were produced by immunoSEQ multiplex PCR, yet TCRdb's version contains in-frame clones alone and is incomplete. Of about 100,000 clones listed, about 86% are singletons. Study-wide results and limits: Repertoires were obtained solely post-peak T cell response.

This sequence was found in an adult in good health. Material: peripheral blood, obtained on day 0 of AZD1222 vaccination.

The CDR3, as DNA: TGCGCCAGCAGCTTGGGATTTGCGGGAGATCGGGGAGAGCAGTACTTC. It specifies CASSLGFAGDRGEQYF. The genes are TRBV5-1 and TRBJ2-7; 7 bases agree with TRBD2. The trim removed 0 bases at V and 7 bases at J, leaving 13 bases unmatched. This CDR3 has 16 amino acids. CDR1 and CDR2 from the germline V gene are SGHRS and YFSETQ.